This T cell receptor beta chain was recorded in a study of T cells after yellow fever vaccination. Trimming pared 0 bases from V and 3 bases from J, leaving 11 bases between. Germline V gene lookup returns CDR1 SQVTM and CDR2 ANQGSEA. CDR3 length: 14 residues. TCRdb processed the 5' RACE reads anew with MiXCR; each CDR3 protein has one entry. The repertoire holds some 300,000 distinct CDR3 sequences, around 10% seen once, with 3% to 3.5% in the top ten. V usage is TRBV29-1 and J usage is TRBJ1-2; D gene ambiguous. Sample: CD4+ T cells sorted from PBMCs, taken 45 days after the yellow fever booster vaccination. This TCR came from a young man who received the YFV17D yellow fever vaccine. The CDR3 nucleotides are TGCAGCGTTGAAGATTCCCAACAGTACTATGGCTACACCTTC. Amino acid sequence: CSVEDSQQYYGYTF.